These T cell receptor beta chains were read from a single sample in a study of blood T cell repertoires in COVID-19. Method: immunoSEQ multiplex PCR; TCRdb's copy keeps in-frame clones and lacks some. The data contain 70,000 or so clones, about nine tenths of them singletons. Sequencing was performed on peripheral blood. All receptors come from a woman aged 18-29 years with acute or convalescent COVID-19. Each CDR3 is given with its conserved first and last residue. The D gene is left open where the match is weak. Clone size is given for some rows only: seen once, a few or many times, or a class if the clone is expanded.

clone_size d_call j_call v_call cdr3_nt cdr3_aa
- - TRBJ1-4 TRBV11-2 TGTGCCAGCAGCGCGGTTGGACAAACAACTAATGAAAAACTGTTTTTT CASSAVGQTTNEKLFF
- TRBD2 TRBJ2-3 TRBV7-9 TGTGCCAGCAGCGGGTCCGGGACTAGCGGGGGGGCCGGAGATACGCAGTATTTT CASSGSGTSGGAGDTQYF
once TRBD1 TRBJ1-2 TRBV4-1 TGCGCCAGCAGCCAAGACAGGGGGCGTGCCTATGGCTACACCTTC CASSQDRGRAYGYTF
- TRBD2 TRBJ2-7 TRBV19 TGTGCCAGTAGTCCGGGACTAGCGGGGAACGAGCAGTACTTC CASSPGLAGNEQYF
- - TRBJ1-2 TRBV5-6 TGTGCCAGCAGCTTGCGAGTGAACTATGGCTACACCTTC CASSLRVNYGYTF
- TRBD2 TRBJ2-1 TRBV4-3 TGCGCCAGACCCCTTGGACTAGCGGGAGACTACAATGAGCAGTTCTTC CARPLGLAGDYNEQFF
once - TRBJ1-1 TRBV29-1 TGCAGCGGGGGGAAAGGGGGACTAGGTGAAGCTTTCTTT CSGGKGGLGEAFF
- TRBD2 TRBJ2-7 TRBV19 TGTGCCAGTAGTACCGCCACTAGCGGGCTCGGCGAGCAGTACTTC CASSTATSGLGEQYF
- TRBD1 TRBJ1-1 TRBV27 TGTGCCAGCAGTTTAACTTGGACAGGAAGGCAACGGGGGACTGAAGCTTTCTTT CASSLTWTGRQRGTEAFF
- - TRBJ2-7 TRBV4-2 TGTGCCAGCAGCCAAGCTCCCCGGGGGACAGCGTACGAGCAGTACTTC CASSQAPRGTAYEQYF
- TRBD1 TRBJ2-6 TRBV5-1 TGCGCCAGCAGCTTGGGGACAGGGGTCGCCAACGTCCTGACTTTC CASSLGTGVANVLTF
- - TRBJ2-3 TRBV15 TGTGCCACCAGCATTAACGGGCGGGGCTACACAGATACGCAGTATTTT CATSINGRGYTDTQYF
- - TRBJ1-2 TRBV3-1/TRBV3-2 TGTGCCAGCAGCCAAGAACAGGGCTATGGCTACACCTTC CASSQEQGYGYTF
- - TRBJ2-3 TRBV5-4 TGTGCCAGCAGCTTGGAACCCGGGAAACAGAGCACAGATACGCAGTATTTT CASSLEPGKQSTDTQYF
- - TRBJ2-3 TRBV6-6 TGTGCCAGCAGTTATGGGGGCACTCGCACAGATACGCAGTATTTT CASSYGGTRTDTQYF
- - TRBJ2-6 TRBV10-2 TGCGCCAGCAGTGAGTCGGTTGGACATCCCTCTGGGGCCAACGTCCTGACTTTC CASSESVGHPSGANVLTF
- - TRBJ1-5 TRBV4-1 TGCGCCAGCAGCCAAGATAGTGGTCTTGGCAATCAGCCCCAGCATTTT CASSQDSGLGNQPQHF
once TRBD2 TRBJ2-3 TRBV7-6 TGTGCCAGCAGCCCCGGCCGGCTAGCGGGTTTCAGCACAGATACGCAGTATTTT CASSPGRLAGFSTDTQYF
- - TRBJ1-6 TRBV19 TGTGCCAGCAGACAGGATAGTGGCTCCTATAATTCACCCCTCCACTTT CASRQDSGSYNSPLHF
- - TRBJ1-1 TRBV18 TGTGCCAGCTCACCACAGGGGGTGAATACTGAAGCTTTCTTT CASSPQGVNTEAFF
- - TRBJ1-2 TRBV2 TGTGCCAGCAGTAGGACGGGACTCGTCTATGGCTACACCTTC CASSRTGLVYGYTF
- - TRBJ2-7 TRBV5-4 TGTGCCAGCAGCTTGGAAAGGAGCTCCTACGAGCAGTACTTC CASSLERSSYEQYF
- - TRBJ1-6 TRBV5-1 TGCGCCAGCAGCTTGGAACCCCGTGGCCCCTATTCACCCCTCCACTTT CASSLEPRGPYSPLHF
- - TRBJ1-2 TRBV2 TGTGCCAGCAGTGTGGCAGGGGCAGGATTGTATGGCTACACCTTC CASSVAGAGLYGYTF
- TRBD1 TRBJ2-3 TRBV5-1 TGCGCCAGCAGCTTGGGACAGGGAGATACGCAGTATTTT CASSLGQGDTQYF
- TRBD2 TRBJ2-7 TRBV7-8 TGTGCCAGCAGCCCGGGTGATAGCGGGCCCCCCTACGAGCAGTACTTC CASSPGDSGPPYEQYF
- - TRBJ2-1 TRBV7-2 TGTGCCAGCAGCTTAGCAGTGGGAGGTGTGAATGAGCAGTTCTTC CASSLAVGGVNEQFF
- - TRBJ2-3 TRBV28 TGTGCCAGCAGTTTTTTAATCTTAGGGGGGGGCCCCACAGATACGCAGTATTTT CASSFLILGGGPTDTQYF
- TRBD1 TRBJ1-5 TRBV28 TGTGCCAGCAGTTCGGACAGGGGGCGCAATCAGCCCCAGCATTTT CASSSDRGRNQPQHF
- - TRBJ1-1 TRBV7-9 TGTGCCAGCAGCTTAGCCGGGACACGGGCGAAGACTGAAGCTTTCTTT CASSLAGTRAKTEAFF
- TRBD1 TRBJ2-1 TRBV11-2 TGTGCCAGCAGCTTAGATATCCTGGGGACAGCCGTCGAGGTCCGCGATGAGCAGTTCTTC CASSLDILGTAVEVRDEQFF
once TRBD2 TRBJ2-3 TRBV28 TGTGCCAGCAGTACAGGGCGGGGGGGTGCAGATACGCAGTATTTT CASSTGRGGADTQYF
- - TRBJ2-5 TRBV13 TGTGCCAGCAGCTTAGTTGGCCACGAGACCCAGTACTTC CASSLVGHETQYF
- - TRBJ1-1 TRBV7-9 TGTGCCAGCAGCTTCATCGGCGGCAGGGTGGGCACTGAAGCTTTCTTT CASSFIGGRVGTEAFF
- - TRBJ1-5 TRBV19 TGTGCCAGTAGTATCCGGGACACGAGGAATCAGCCCCAGCATTTT CASSIRDTRNQPQHF
- TRBD1 TRBJ2-6 TRBV5-4 TGTGCCAGCAGCTTGGACAGGGGAACTGGGGCCAACGTCCTGACTTTC CASSLDRGTGANVLTF
- - TRBJ2-2 TRBV29-1 TGCAGCGTTGAATTACAGAACACCGGGGAGCTGTTTTTT CSVELQNTGELFF
- TRBD2 TRBJ2-1 TRBV12-5 TGTGCTAGTGGTTTGGTAGCGGGAGGGCCGATCGATGAGCAGTTCTTC CASGLVAGGPIDEQFF
- TRBD1 TRBJ1-2 TRBV7-9 TGTGCCAGCAGCCGCATCACACAGGGGTCCCAGCTAGGCTATGGCTACACCTTC CASSRITQGSQLGYGYTF
- - TRBJ1-2 TRBV21-1 TGTGCCAGCAGCATGATGGGGGGGACAGGAGGCTATGGCTACACCTTC CASSMMGGTGGYGYTF